These T cell receptor beta chains were read from a single sample in a study of blood T cell repertoires in COVID-19. The method was immunoSEQ multiplex PCR; TCRdb's version includes in-frame clones alone and lacks a portion of them. Altogether some 200,000 clones are present, 81% being singletons, with the ten largest covering around 9.3%. The sequencing sample was made of PBMCs or T cells enriched from blood (not recorded which). The receptors originated from a woman between 50 and 59 years old with acute COVID-19. CDR3s include the opening cysteine and the closing phenylalanine or tryptophan. D genes are given only for firm matches. A clone size is listed for some rows: how often the clone was seen (once, few, many), or a class if it is expanded.

clone size | J gene | CDR3 length | D gene | V gene | CDR3 DNA | CDR3 protein
- | TRBJ1-1 | 15 | - | TRBV7-2 | TGTGCCAGCAGCTTCGAGCAGGGTAGTGGCACTGAAGCTTTCTTT | CASSFEQGSGTEAFF
- | TRBJ2-6 | 16 | TRBD2 | TRBV19 | TGTGCCAGCTCGAGCGGGGGGGTAGACGGGGCCAACGTCCTGACTTTC | CASSSGGVDGANVLTF
- | TRBJ2-7 | 15 | TRBD2 | TRBV14 | TGTGCCAGCACCGAACTAGCGGGGGTTCCCTACGAGCAGTACTTC | CASTELAGVPYEQYF
- | TRBJ1-6 | 16 | TRBD1 | TRBV7-2 | TGTGCCAGCAGCCTTGGACAGGGCCCTGGGAATTCACCCCTCCACTTT | CASSLGQGPGNSPLHF
- | TRBJ2-2 | 20 | TRBD2 | TRBV6-2/TRBV6-3 | TGTGCCAGCAGTTACCATCATTGGACTAGCGGGGGGATAAACACCGGGGAGCTGTTTTTT | CASSYHHWTSGGINTGELFF
- | TRBJ1-2 | 12 | - | TRBV5-1 | TGCGCCAGCAGCTCACAGGGAGATGGCTACACCTTC | CASSSQGDGYTF
few | TRBJ1-3 | 13 | - | TRBV6-5 | TGTGCCAGCAGTCAGGGGACTGGAAACACCATATATTTT | CASSQGTGNTIYF
- | TRBJ1-1 | 13 | - | TRBV10-3 | TGTGCCATCAGTGAGTCGTTGGTACTTAAAGCTTTCTTT | CAISESLVLKAFF
- | TRBJ2-7 | 13 | - | TRBV19 | TGTGCCAGTAGTATACAGGGCCCCTACGAGCAGTACTTC | CASSIQGPYEQYF
- | TRBJ1-3 | 19 | - | TRBV7-9 | TGTGCCAGCAGCTTGGTCTTAGTTGCAGGGGCAAACTCTGGAAACACCATATATTTT | CASSLVLVAGANSGNTIYF
- | TRBJ1-4 | 16 | TRBD1 | TRBV7-2 | TGTGCCAGCAGCTTAGCCATTCAAACAGGGGTAGAAAAACTGTTTTTT | CASSLAIQTGVEKLFF
- | TRBJ2-7 | 14 | TRBD1 | TRBV2 | TGTGCCAGCAGTAGACAGGGTTTTTCCAGCGAGCAGTACTTC | CASSRQGFSSEQYF
- | TRBJ1-4 | 16 | - | TRBV20-1 | TGCAGTGCTAGTTTGGCGGGTCTCTCAGCTAATGAAAAACTGTTTTTT | CSASLAGLSANEKLFF
few | TRBJ2-5 | 15 | - | TRBV27 | TGTGCCAGCAGTTTTTTGCGGGGGCCGGGGGAGACCCAGTACTTC | CASSFLRGPGETQYF
few | TRBJ1-5 | 15 | TRBD1 | TRBV19 | TGTGCCAGTAGTACCGGACAGGAAAGCAATCAGCCCCAGCATTTT | CASSTGQESNQPQHF
- | TRBJ2-7 | 13 | TRBD1 | TRBV27 | TGTGCCAGCAGCGGGACAGGGGCCTACGAGCAGTACTTC | CASSGTGAYEQYF
- | TRBJ2-6 | 18 | - | TRBV29-1 | TGCAGCGTTAGAATTGGAGGGACGGGAGACTCTGGGGCCAACGTCCTGACTTTC | CSVRIGGTGDSGANVLTF
- | TRBJ1-1 | 16 | - | TRBV11-3 | TGTGCCAGCAGCTTAGCTTCTGTGCGGGGGGGAGCTGAAGCTTTCTTT | CASSLASVRGGAEAFF
many | TRBJ2-7 | 16 | TRBD2 | TRBV7-2 | TGTGCCAGCAGCAGAGTTGGTCGCGGGGGATCCTACGAGCAGTACTTC | CASSRVGRGGSYEQYF
- | TRBJ1-2 | 11 | - | TRBV6-2/TRBV6-3 | TGTGCCAGCAGTTACGGGGGCGGCTACACCTTC | CASSYGGGYTF
- | TRBJ2-3 | 15 | TRBD2 | TRBV19 | TGTGCCAGTAGTGATAGCGGGGGGAGCACAGATACGCAGTATTTT | CASSDSGGSTDTQYF
- | TRBJ2-7 | 16 | - | TRBV27 | TGTGCCAGCAGTTCCGCTGTCGGAGGGGGCGGAATCGAGCAGTACTTC | CASSSAVGGGGIEQYF
- | TRBJ1-5 | 18 | TRBD1 | TRBV7-9 | TGTGCCAGCAGCTCGGGACAGGGCCTGCCGTATAGCAATCAGCCCCAGCATTTT | CASSSGQGLPYSNQPQHF
- | TRBJ1-3 | 18 | - | TRBV28 | TGTGCCAGCAGGTCGTCGCGGACACCCTATCTGTCAGGAAACACCATATATTTT | CASRSSRTPYLSGNTIYF
few | TRBJ2-1 | 14 | - | TRBV11-2 | TGTGCCAGCAGCTACCGGGACACCTACAATGAGCAGTTCTTC | CASSYRDTYNEQFF
- | TRBJ1-4 | 15 | TRBD1 | TRBV9 | TGTGCCAGCAGCGTCTCGGGACAGGGTAATGAAAAACTGTTTTTT | CASSVSGQGNEKLFF
once | TRBJ2-7 | 14 | TRBD1 | TRBV28 | TGTGCCAGCAGACCCGGGACAGGGTCGGGCGAGCAGTACTTC | CASRPGTGSGEQYF
- | TRBJ1-1 | 14 | TRBD1 | TRBV19 | TGTGCCAGTATTCGGACAGGGTGGAACACTGAAGCTTTCTTT | CASIRTGWNTEAFF
few | TRBJ2-2 | 12 | TRBD1 | TRBV2 | TGTGCCAGCACCACGACAGGGTGGGAGCTGTTTTTT | CASTTTGWELFF
- | TRBJ2-1 | 15 | - | TRBV15 | TGTGCCACCAGCAGAGGGCAAGGGGCGCAGAATGAGCAGTTCTTC | CATSRGQGAQNEQFF
few | TRBJ1-2 | 13 | TRBD1 | TRBV5-1 | TGCGCCAGCAGCTTACAGGGGGCGGTCGGCTACACCTTC | CASSLQGAVGYTF
- | TRBJ2-3 | 14 | - | TRBV3-1/TRBV3-2 | TGTGCCAGCAGCACCCGGGGATTGCCAGATACGCAGTATTTT | CASSTRGLPDTQYF
- | TRBJ2-1 | 16 | - | TRBV7-9 | TGTGCCAGCAGCTTATCCAGCGGAGGAGCCTACAATGAGCAGTTCTTC | CASSLSSGGAYNEQFF
once | TRBJ1-2 | 14 | TRBD1 | TRBV27 | TGTGCCAGCAGTTTCAGGGGACAGTACTATGGCTACACCTTC | CASSFRGQYYGYTF
- | TRBJ1-2 | 19 | - | TRBV27 | TGTGCCAGCAGCCACAAAACCCCAGGTGGGGGGACGGGGGTCTATGGCTACACCTTC | CASSHKTPGGGTGVYGYTF
- | TRBJ2-4 | 16 | TRBD2 | TRBV5-1 | TGCGCCAGCAGCTTGGACCTAGCGGGGGGGCCGAACATTCAGTACTTC | CASSLDLAGGPNIQYF
- | TRBJ2-7 | 15 | - | TRBV5-5 | TGTGCCAGCAGCTTGTATCGGGGGTACTCCTACGAGCAGTACTTC | CASSLYRGYSYEQYF
- | TRBJ1-4 | 14 | TRBD1 | TRBV5-1 | TGCGCCAGCGCTGGACAGGGGACGGATGAAAAACTGTTTTTT | CASAGQGTDEKLFF
- | TRBJ2-5 | 16 | TRBD2 | TRBV7-2 | TGTGCCAGCAGCTCTAGGGGCGGGAGGGCCCTGGAGACCCAGTACTTC | CASSSRGGRALETQYF
- | TRBJ1-4 | 15 | - | TRBV4-3 | TGCGCCAGCAGCCAAGATCAGGGGAGCCGGGAAAAACTGTTTTTT | CASSQDQGSREKLFF
- | TRBJ1-1 | 16 | TRBD1 | TRBV5-1 | TGCGCCAGCAGTTCACGTACAGGGGACCCGAACACTGAAGCTTTCTTT | CASSSRTGDPNTEAFF
- | TRBJ2-1 | 17 | TRBD2 | TRBV7-2 | TGTGCCAGCAGCTCTCGGATAGCGGGAGCCATAAACAATGAGCAGTTCTTC | CASSSRIAGAINNEQFF